The next 28 T cell receptor beta chains were all read from a single sample in a study of blood T cell repertoires in COVID-19. Profiled with immunoSEQ multiplex PCR; TCRdb holds only in-frame clones, not every one. The sample comprises 100,000 to 150,000 clones, 55% to 75% of which are singletons, and under 0.95% rests with the top ten. Source material: peripheral blood. These TCRs come from a human donor with acute or convalescent COVID-19. The donor label of this sample is uncertain.

The chain joins TRBV7-2 to TRBJ2-3; D not resolved. V lost 7 bases and J lost 4, with 21 bases in between. In germline, CDR1 is SGHTA, CDR2 FQGNSA. The CDR3 has 16 amino acids. CDR3 nucleotides: TGTGCCAGCACCGTACCCGTAACGGTAGCCCCAGATACGCAGTATTTT. Protein product: CASTVPVTVAPDTQYF.

In DNA, the CDR3 is TGTGCCAGCAGTTTATCGGGGGGGCTTACTAATGAAAAACTGTTTTTT. This sequence encodes CASSLSGGLTNEKLFF. The gene calls are TRBV27 and TRBJ1-4, with D possibly being TRBD1 (6 bases). Trimming left V 0 bases short and J 2 bases short, with 10 bases between. This CDR3 contains 16 residues. Germline V gene data show CDR1 as MNHEY and CDR2 as SMNVEV (reference sequence).

This rearrangement joins TRBV7-9 to TRBJ2-2; D is unclear. CDR3 size: 13 residues. Germline V CDR1 and CDR2: SEHNR, FQNEAQ (reference sequence). Trimming left V 2 bases short and J 7 bases short, with 8 bases between. The CDR3 DNA sequence: TGTGCCAGCAGCTTAAATCCGGGCGGGGAGCTGTTTTTT. It specifies CASSLNPGGELFF.

This clone was counted between two and nine times. The chain couples TRBV5-1 to TRBJ1-6, with 9 bases aligning to TRBD1. Germline trimming cut 0 bases from V and 8 bases from J; bases unmatched to any gene: 6. This CDR3 has 16 residues. Germline lookup yields CDR1 SGHRS and CDR2 YFSETQ. CDR3 residues: CASSLGTGGKDSPLHF. The CDR3 DNA reads TGCGCCAGCAGCTTGGGTACAGGGGGCAAGGATTCACCCCTCCACTTT.

The rearrangement uses TRBV5-1 and TRBJ2-2; D perhaps matches TRBD1 (6 bases). This CDR3 has 16 residues. Trimming took 4 bases from V and 4 from J, leaving 17 bases between them. The V gene's germline CDR1 is SGHRS and CDR2 YFSETQ. The CDR3 loop is CASSPTGTRGTGELFF. The CDR3 bases are TGCGCCAGCAGCCCGACTGGGACAAGAGGCACCGGGGAGCTGTTTTTT. The full variable domain, in which reference TRBV5-1 and TRBJ2-2 provide the parts outside the CDR3, is KAGVTQTPRYLIKTRGQQVTLSCSPISGHRSVSWYQQTPGQGLQFLFEYFSETQRNKGNFPGRFSGRQFSNSRSEMNVSTLELGDSALYLCASSPTGTRGTGELFFGEGSRLTVL.

This clone was counted only a few times. This chain links TRBV3-1 (or the pseudogene TRBV3-2) with TRBJ1-5; no definite D call. The germline V gene has CDR1 LGHDT and CDR2 YNNKEL (reference sequence). Trimming cost V 3 bases and J 0 bases, with 6 bases left between them. This CDR3 spans 14 amino acids. Here the CDR3 DNA reads TGTGCCAGCAGCCACTACGGTAGCAATCAGCCCCAGCATTTT. Its translation is CASSHYGSNQPQHF.

This chain uses TRBV5-1 with TRBJ2-2, with D possibly TRBD1 on 6 matching bases. Germline V gives CDR1 SGHRS, CDR2 YFSETQ. This CDR3 spans 16 amino acids. V shed 4 bases and J shed 4 bases, with 17 bases lying between them. CDR3 bases: TGCGCCAGCAGCAACCCCCGGGACACCTTCACCGGGGAGCTGTTTTTT. Residues: CASSNPRDTFTGELFF.

The V call is TRBV4-2, the J call TRBJ2-2; possibly TRBD1 for D (6 bases). Germline values: CDR1 LGHNA, CDR2 YNFKEQ. Trimming removed 7 bases from V and 5 bases from J, with 14 bases in between. The CDR3 extends over 14 amino acids. CDR3: CASTGDRMTGELFF. The CDR3 bases are TGTGCCAGCACGGGCGACAGGATGACCGGGGAGCTGTTTTTT.

In its sample, this clone was seen once. This chain uses TRBV24-1 with TRBJ2-7; D is perhaps TRBD1 (5 bases). CDR3 length: 17 residues. Germline CDR1 reads KGHDR; CDR2 reads SFDVKD. With 0 bases removed from V and 6 bases from J, the gap between germline ends came to 20 bases. The CDR3 reads CATSDLHSRRRGVEQYV. CDR3 nucleotide sequence: TGTGCCACCAGTGATTTGCACAGTCGGAGAAGGGGTGTCGAGCAGTACGTC.

The gene calls are TRBV5-1 and TRBJ1-6; TRBD1 aligns across 9 bases. Losses at the gene ends were 4 bases for V and 13 bases for J; bases not matched to a gene: 9. Germline V gene lookup returns CDR1 SGHRS and CDR2 YFSETQ. This CDR3 has 14 residues. CDR3 DNA: TGCGCCAGCAGCGTACAGGGGGCGCCCACTCCCCTCCACTTT. Translated, it gives CASSVQGAPTPLHF.

The chain carries TRBV29-1 and TRBJ2-1; possibly TRBD2 for D (6 bases). The CDR3 length is 13 residues. V lost 1 base and J lost 9, with 13 bases in between. Germline V gives CDR1 SQVTM, CDR2 ANQGSEA. CDR3 in DNA: TGCAGCGTTGAAGTCCCCCCTAGCGTTGAGCAGTTCTTC. It encodes CSVEVPPSVEQFF.

The chain uses TRBV6-5 and TRBJ1-6, with a weak D call TRBD1 (5 bases). Germline V gene sequence: CDR1 MNHEY, CDR2 SVGAGI. The CDR3 has 15 residues. The V and J ends lost 0 bases and 7 bases respectively, with 10 bases between them. Here the CDR3 reads CASSYSQVFNSPLHF. CDR3 nucleotides: TGTGCCAGCAGTTACTCACAGGTTTTCAATTCACCCCTCCACTTT.

This chain uses TRBV30 with TRBJ1-1; D is unresolved. In germline, CDR1 is GTSNPN, CDR2 SVGIG (reference sequence). The CDR3 is 13 amino acids. V lost 4 bases, J lost 1 base, and 10 bases lay in between. The CDR3 DNA reads as TGTGCCTGGATATTAGCCCCGAACACTGAAGCTTTCTTT. Translating gives CAWILAPNTEAFF.

The CDR3 DNA reads TGTGCCAGCAGCAAACAGGGAGGGGAACCCCTCCACTTT. Protein product: CASSKQGGEPLHF. V is TRBV7-9 and J is TRBJ1-6; D may be TRBD1 (6 bases). This CDR3 is built from 13 residues. V was shortened by 5 bases and J by 12 bases, with 14 bases between the two germline ends. The germline CDR1 and CDR2 sequences are SEHNR and FQNEAQ (reference sequence).

Only a few counts were recorded for this clone. The chain couples TRBV30 to TRBJ1-2; D unresolved. This CDR3 is 13 amino acids long. Trimming stripped 4 bases from V and 3 bases from J, with 12 bases between. Germline CDR1 reads GTSNPN; CDR2 reads SVGIG (reference sequence). CDR3 residues: CAWITVADYGYTF. As DNA, the CDR3 is TGTGCCTGGATCACGGTGGCGGACTATGGCTACACCTTC.

The chain carries TRBV6-5 and TRBJ1-5; 7 nucleotides match TRBD1. Germline CDR1 MNHEY, CDR2 SVGAGI. This CDR3 contains 14 residues. V lost 4 bases to trimming and J lost 5 bases; unmatched junction nucleotides: 5. CDR3 protein: CASSWDSTYQPQHF. CDR3 DNA: TGTGCCAGCAGTTGGGACAGCACCTATCAGCCCCAGCATTTT.

This clone showed up just a few times. The chain links TRBV27 to TRBJ2-5, with 14 bases identical to TRBD2. Germline V CDR1 and CDR2: MNHEY, SMNVEV (reference sequence). With 5 bases clipped from V and 12 bases from J, the junction kept 8 bases outside the gene matches. CDR3 size: 14 residues. CDR3 in DNA: TGTGCCAGCAGTCCCGGACTAGCGGGGGGAAGAGAGTACTTC. This sequence encodes CASSPGLAGGREYF.

In this sample, this clone turned up a few times. Distinct nucleotide sequences in the sample also encode this CDR3. The CDR3, as DNA: TGTGCCAGCAGTTTACAGGGGAACTATGGCTACACCTTC. Amino acid sequence: CASSLQGNYGYTF. The chain links TRBV12-3 or TRBV12-4 to TRBJ1-2, with a tentative D call TRBD1 (6 bases). V was cut by 2 bases and J by 2 bases, with 6 bases left in between. The CDR3 extends over 13 amino acids.

The chain uses TRBV11-2 and TRBJ2-3; TRBD1 aligns across 9 bases. The junction had 9 bases not matched to a gene; V was cut back by 3 bases and J by 5 bases. Germline loops: CDR1 SGHAT, CDR2 FQNNGV. CDR3 length equals 16 residues. CDR3 protein: CASSFSRDRDVDTQYF. CDR3 coding DNA: TGTGCCAGCAGCTTTTCTCGGGACAGGGATGTAGATACGCAGTATTTT.

V is TRBV27 and J is TRBJ1-4; 12 nucleotides align to TRBD1. This CDR3 has 14 residues. Trimming removed 6 bases from V and 8 bases from J; junction bases left unmatched: 4. Germline V gene sequence: CDR1 MNHEY, CDR2 SMNVEV (reference sequence). The CDR3 DNA reads TGTGCCAGCAGGGGACAGGGGGCTGGGGAAAAACTGTTTTTT. This translates into CASRGQGAGEKLFF.

This rearrangement joins TRBV2 to TRBJ1-2; D call uncertain. V dropped 2 bases and J dropped 6 bases, with 10 bases sitting between them. The CDR3 totals 13 residues. CDR1 SNHLY and CDR2 FYNNEI come from the germline V gene. The CDR3 bases are TGTGCCAGCAGTGAATTTGGTCTAGATGGCTACACCTTC. Translated, it gives CASSEFGLDGYTF.

This chain connects TRBV5-1 to TRBJ2-1, with D unclear. Germline-derived CDR1 and CDR2 are SGHRS and YFSETQ. The V end lost 0 bases, the J end lost 7 bases, and 8 bases lay between the germline ends. The CDR3 is made up of 13 amino acids. The CDR3 coding sequence is TGCGCCAGCAGCTTGGCGCCGGGTAATGAGCAGTTCTTC. Its protein is CASSLAPGNEQFF.

This clone showed up just once. Since a much larger clone is just one base distant, this may be a read error. The chain uses TRBV9 and TRBJ2-3; 7 bases line up with TRBD2. This CDR3 is built from 13 residues. J lost 3 bases, V lost 2 bases, and 0 bases had no gene match. The germline V gene encodes CDR1 SGDLS and CDR2 YYNGEE. The CDR3 DNA reads TGTGCCAGCAGCGTGGGGGGGACAGATACGCAGTATTTT. Encoded protein: CASSVGGTDTQYF.

A few counts support this clone. The chain uses TRBV5-1 and TRBJ1-1; 8 bases are shared with TRBD1. The V segment lost 2 bases and the J segment 7 bases; nucleotides outside the gene matches: 1. Germline CDR1 SGHRS, CDR2 YFSETQ. The CDR3 has 12 amino acids. The CDR3 loop reads CASSLQGDEAFF. CDR3 nucleotides: TGCGCCAGCAGCTTACAGGGGGATGAAGCTTTCTTT.

V usage is TRBV12-5 and J usage is TRBJ2-7; a weak D match, TRBD1 (6 bases). Trimming removed 4 bases from V and 0 bases from J, with 13 bases in between. Germline CDR1 LGHNT, CDR2 FRNRAP. This CDR3 contains 15 residues. This CDR3 is CASGYYRVSSYEQYV. The CDR3 DNA follows: TGTGCTAGTGGTTACTACAGGGTGAGCTCCTACGAGCAGTACGTC.

This chain connects TRBV11-2 to TRBJ2-2; 8 bases are a match to TRBD2. The V and J ends lost 5 bases and 0 bases, in that order; junction bases with no gene match: 5. The germline V gene encodes CDR1 SGHAT and CDR2 FQNNGV. This CDR3 comprises 16 residues. The CDR3 reads CASSLAGGPNTGELFF. The CDR3 DNA follows: TGTGCCAGCAGCCTCGCGGGGGGACCGAACACCGGGGAGCTGTTTTTT.

The genes are TRBV7-9 and TRBJ1-2, with 7 bases lining up with TRBD1. Trimming at V came to 3 bases and at J to 5 bases, leaving 6 bases not matched to a gene. The CDR3 is 14 amino acids. Germline loops: CDR1 SEHNR, CDR2 FQNEAQ (reference sequence). The DNA of the CDR3 is TGTGCCAGCAGCTTCCCCGGGACAGATTATGGCTACACCTTC. Encoded protein: CASSFPGTDYGYTF.

This clone came up once. The J gene is TRBJ2-7, the V gene TRBV18; maybe TRBD2 (6 bases). Per germline, CDR1 KGHSH and CDR2 LQKENI. The V end was cut by 8 bases, the J end by 4 bases, with 15 bases between. This CDR3 contains 13 residues. CDR3 DNA: TGTGCCAGCCGTCCGACGGCGGGGTACGAGCAGTACTTC. This encodes CASRPTAGYEQYF.